A single sample gave rise to the 19 T cell receptor beta chains below, sequenced in a study of T cell changes during pregnancy in multiple sclerosis. Assay used: immunoSEQ multiplex PCR; TCRdb lists only in-frame clones, some missing. The sample has 100,000 or so clones; around 94% are singletons. The input for sequencing was peripheral blood, taken after pregnancy. The source of these receptors is a female donor in good health, enrolled as a control in a pregnancy study.

J is TRBJ2-5 and V is TRBV7-2; tentative D call: TRBD1 (6 bases). The CDR3 sequence is 14 residues long. Trimming shortened V by 5 bases and J by 1 base, and 11 bases separated the two germline ends. CDR1 SGHTA and CDR2 FQGNSA come from the germline V gene. The CDR3 nucleotides read TGTGCCAGCAGCCCCGCAGGGGCCCAAGAGACCCAGTACTTC. Translating gives CASSPAGAQETQYF.

Written as DNA, the CDR3 is TGCGCCAGCAGTCAACACAGGACTAGCGGGAGCACCGGGGAGCTGTTTTTT. It yields the protein CASSQHRTSGSTGELFF. The chain uses TRBV23-1 and TRBJ2-2; 13 nucleotides agree with TRBD2. TRBV23-1 is designated an ORF whose function remains uncertain. V dropped 2 bases and J dropped 4; count of bases not matched to a gene: 4. The CDR3 is made up of 17 amino acids.

The chain combines TRBV29-1 with TRBJ1-4; the D is unclear. The CDR3 is 13 amino acids. The V and J ends lost 4 bases and 5 bases respectively, with 11 bases between them. Germline assignment: CDR1 SQVTM and CDR2 ANQGSEA. The CDR3 spells CSVVEGKNEKLFF. The CDR3 nucleotides are TGCAGCGTTGTGGAGGGTAAAAATGAAAAACTGTTTTTT.

The chain is built from TRBV5-4 and TRBJ2-1; 10 nucleotides line up with TRBD1. With V trimmed by 4 bases and J by 7 bases, 8 bases remained unmatched. From germline, CDR1 is SGHNT and CDR2 YYREEE (reference sequence). CDR3 size: 15 residues. The CDR3: CASSPRQGALNEQFF. The CDR3 DNA is TGTGCCAGCAGCCCTAGACAGGGGGCTCTGAATGAGCAGTTCTTC.

The chain joins TRBV29-1 to TRBJ1-1, with D uncertain. V was cut by 7 bases and J by 1 base, with 7 bases left in between. This CDR3 region has 11 residues. Germline-derived CDR1 and CDR2 are SQVTM and ANQGSEA. CDR3 sequence (DNA): TGCAGCGCTCAGGAGAACACTGAAGCTTTCTTT. Translation: CSAQENTEAFF.

The rearrangement links TRBV5-1 to TRBJ2-2, with D tentatively TRBD1 (6 bases). This CDR3 has 16 amino acids. Germline V CDR1 and CDR2: SGHRS, YFSETQ. Trimming pared 7 bases from V and 4 bases from J, leaving 20 bases between. The DNA for the CDR3 is TGCGCCAGCGCCCTGGGGGCCGCCCCCACCACCGGGGAGCTGTTTTTT. Protein: CASALGAAPTTGELFF. Full variable domain (remainder filled in from reference TRBV5-1 and TRBJ2-2): KAGVTQTPRYLIKTRGQQVTLSCSPISGHRSVSWYQQTPGQGLQFLFEYFSETQRNKGNFPGRFSGRQFSNSRSEMNVSTLELGDSALYLCASALGAAPTTGELFFGEGSRLTVL.

This clone was picked up one time. V gene TRBV14 combines with J gene TRBJ1-2; no firm D call. V lost 1 base to trimming and J lost 1 base, with 10 bases between them. CDR1 is SGHDN, CDR2 FVKESK, per germline. The CDR3 spans 15 residues. The CDR3 here is CASSQVLGYNYGYTF. DNA for the CDR3: TGTGCCAGCAGCCAAGTTCTAGGTTATAACTATGGCTACACCTTC.

The J gene is TRBJ1-1, the V gene TRBV5-1; weak D call: TRBD1 (5 bases). Germline V lookup: CDR1 SGHRS, CDR2 YFSETQ. The germline V and J ends were trimmed by 4 bases and 3 bases, with 19 bases remaining between them. The length of the CDR3 is 16 residues. In nucleotides, the CDR3 is TGCGCCAGCAGCGGAACGACAGTTTCGGTCCACACTGAAGCTTTCTTT. This translates into CASSGTTVSVHTEAFF.

The rearrangement uses TRBV10-3 and TRBJ1-1; D ambiguous. The germline V and J ends were trimmed by 0 bases and 0 bases, with 5 bases remaining between them. Germline-derived CDR1 and CDR2 are ENHRY and SYGVKD. The CDR3 has 14 amino acids. The DNA of the CDR3 is TGTGCCATCAGTGAGTCGATAGTGAACACTGAAGCTTTCTTT. Its protein product is CAISESIVNTEAFF.

This chain links TRBV11-2 with TRBJ1-2; D remains unclear. The V and J ends lost 5 bases and 4 bases respectively, with 17 bases between them. Germline lookup yields CDR1 SGHAT and CDR2 FQNNGV. CDR3 length equals 15 residues. The CDR3 region is CASSPPIWASYGYTF. The CDR3 DNA reads as TGTGCCAGCAGCCCCCCTATCTGGGCATCCTATGGCTACACCTTC.

The gene calls are TRBV19 and TRBJ2-6, with D perhaps TRBD2 (6 bases). Trimming pared 5 bases from V and 0 bases from J, leaving 17 bases between. The CDR3 length is 18 residues. Germline V gene lookup returns CDR1 LNHDA and CDR2 SQIVND (reference sequence). The CDR3: CASSPQGLTFSGANVLTF. In nucleotides, the CDR3 is TGTGCCAGTAGTCCCCAGGGACTGACCTTCTCTGGGGCCAACGTCCTGACTTTC.

The gene calls are TRBV28 and TRBJ2-1; perhaps TRBD1 as D (6 bases). Germline CDR1 MDHEN, CDR2 SYDVKM. Trimming pared 2 bases from V and 14 bases from J, leaving 13 bases between. The CDR3 is 12 residues long. CDR3: CASSLEQGLKFF. The CDR3 nucleotides are TGTGCCAGCAGTTTAGAACAGGGATTGAAGTTCTTC.

The chain has TRBV5-1 and TRBJ2-4; a possible D gene is TRBD1 (7 bases). The length of the CDR3 is 18 residues. Trimming cost V 2 bases and J 5 bases, with 23 bases left between them. Germline-derived CDR1 and CDR2 are SGHRS and YFSETQ. The CDR3 DNA sequence: TGCGCCAGCAGCTTAAGTATCCGGCGGGACAGTGCCCAAAACATTCAGTACTTC. Amino acid sequence: CASSLSIRRDSAQNIQYF.

The chain combines TRBV4-1 with TRBJ2-1; TRBD2 is a possible D gene (6 bases). The V gene's germline CDR1 is MGHRA and CDR2 YSYEKL. Trimming took 4 bases from V and 7 from J, leaving 17 bases between them. CDR3 length: 15 residues. This chain's CDR3 is CASSRVGSPENEQFF. DNA for the CDR3: TGCGCCAGCAGCCGCGTCGGGAGTCCCGAAAATGAGCAGTTCTTC.

The V and J genes are TRBV27 and TRBJ2-7; TRBD1 agrees at 9 bases. Per germline, CDR1 MNHEY and CDR2 SMNVEV (reference sequence). The V gene end was trimmed by 1 base and the J gene end by 4 bases; junction bases not matched to a gene: 5. The CDR3 has 15 residues. CDR3 sequence: CASSLLGTGSYEQYF. The CDR3 region has the DNA TGTGCCAGCAGTTTATTAGGGACAGGGTCTTACGAGCAGTACTTC.

V and J are TRBV6-5 and TRBJ1-4; D might be TRBD1 (6 bases). Per the germline V gene, CDR1 is MNHEY and CDR2 is SVGAGI. Trimming removed 5 bases at V and 2 bases at J, with 12 bases between. This CDR3 has 15 residues. CDR3 sequence reads: CASSPQGTTNEKLFF. The CDR3 DNA is TGTGCCAGCAGTCCCCAGGGGACCACTAATGAAAAACTGTTTTTT.

The chain uses TRBV19 and TRBJ2-5; 9 bases line up with TRBD2. The CDR3 covers 15 residues. Per the germline V gene, CDR1 is LNHDA and CDR2 is SQIVND (reference sequence). The trim removed 1 base at V and 5 bases at J, leaving 5 bases unmatched. CDR3 residues: CASSIVAGVMETQYF. In DNA, the CDR3 is TGTGCCAGTAGTATAGTAGCGGGAGTCATGGAGACCCAGTACTTC.

The rearrangement joins TRBV4-1 to TRBJ1-1; TRBD1 is a possible D gene (6 bases). V dropped 5 bases and J dropped 1 base, with 11 bases sitting between them. The CDR3 contains 14 residues. Germline V CDR1 and CDR2: MGHRA, YSYEKL. The CDR3 spells CASSAPGQNTEAFF. Here the CDR3 DNA reads TGCGCCAGCAGCGCCCCGGGACAGAACACTGAAGCTTTCTTT.

The chain has TRBV6-1 and TRBJ2-7, with a weak D call TRBD2 (6 bases). Trimming removed 2 bases from V and 4 bases from J, with 15 bases in between. The CDR3 totals 15 residues. The V gene's germline CDR1 is MNHNS and CDR2 SASEGT. The CDR3 DNA reads TGTGCCAGCAGTGAATACCCGACTAGTTCATACGAGCAGTACTTC. Protein product: CASSEYPTSSYEQYF.